This record concerns one T cell receptor beta chain sequence. What it binds is unknown. The data originate from a study of Ad26.COV2.S vaccination and SARS-CoV-2 variants. Overall study context: The vaccine Ad26.COV2.S was put into the muscle once, or twice with 56 days between. Points from the study as a whole: Considerable breadth of spike-specific CD8+ and CD4+ T cell responses has reportedly been documented following vaccination.

Indicated treatment: about 20 received Ad26.COV2.S at low or high dose, single or two shots; about 5 received placebo; per-sample allocation not given. Following the first vaccine or placebo injection, samples were taken on day 63. Clones were sequenced by immunoSEQ multiplex PCR, and TCRdb holds only the in-frame ones, with some missing. Counted here are around 400,000 clones, approximately 91% occurring once; the ten biggest clones make up approximately 1.9%. The CDR3 runs to 15 residues. The germline V gene encodes CDR1 LGHNA and CDR2 YSLEER. V gave up 1 base and J gave up 0 bases, with 7 bases separating them.

This chain connects TRBV4-3 to TRBJ1-5; D uncertain. This sequence originates from a person between 18 and 65 years old who received the Ad26.COV2.S COVID-19 vaccine or a placebo. Sequenced here: peripheral blood, sampled in a trial of Ad26.COV2.S vaccine versus placebo. The CDR3 spells CASSQGANSNQPQHF. The DNA for the CDR3 is TGCGCCAGCAGCCAAGGGGCGAATAGCAATCAGCCCCAGCATTTT.